A selection of T cell receptor beta chains follows, all from one sample in a study of T cell repertoires in cytomegalovirus infection. TCRdb redid the calling of the reads with MiXCR, one entry per CDR3 protein. The table shows around 630,000 distinct CDR3 sequences, with 20% to 25% occurring only once. Sequenced: CD8+ T cells from PBMCs. The receptors derive from a human donor in good health (CMV status not recorded). Some clones in this sample may be carry-over from other donors' samples. CDR3s include the opening cysteine and the closing phenylalanine or tryptophan. The order of the fields is V gene, D gene, J gene, clone size, CDR3 protein, CDR3 DNA. A D gene is named only where the DNA matches it firmly. Size is stated for part of the rows, as once, few or many counts, or as a class when the clone is expanded.

V: TRBV9
D: -
J: TRBJ2-7
size: few
CDR3: CASSVVGVGISEQYF
DNA: TGTGCCAGCAGCGTAGTCGGAGTGGGGATTTCCGAGCAGTACTTC

V: TRBV6-5
D: -
J: TRBJ1-2
size: -
CDR3: CASSPGRFNYGYTF
DNA: TGTGCCAGCAGTCCAGGACGGTTTAACTATGGCTACACCTTC

V: TRBV24-1
D: -
J: TRBJ1-5
size: -
CDR3: CATSDLDSNQPQHF
DNA: TGTGCCACCAGTGATTTGGACAGTAATCAGCCCCAGCATTTT

V: TRBV6-5
D: -
J: TRBJ2-1
size: few
CDR3: CASSYGGSLYNEQFF
DNA: TGTGCCAGCAGTTACGGGGGCTCTCTCTACAATGAGCAGTTCTTC

V: TRBV12-3/TRBV12-4
D: TRBD1
J: TRBJ1-5
size: many
CDR3: CASSPVRQGGVQPQHF
DNA: TGTGCCAGCAGTCCCGTCCGACAGGGGGGGGTTCAGCCCCAGCATTTT

V: TRBV6-5
D: -
J: TRBJ2-5
size: -
CDR3: CASSVSDSYQETQYF
DNA: TGTGCCAGCAGTGTCTCGGACAGCTACCAAGAGACCCAGTACTTC

V: TRBV28
D: TRBD1
J: TRBJ2-3
size: many
CDR3: CASSPLTGTMTDTQYF
DNA: TGTGCCAGCAGCCCCCTGACAGGGACAATGACAGATACGCAGTATTTT

V: TRBV3-1
D: TRBD1
J: TRBJ2-7
size: -
CDR3: CASSRQGEDRGYEQYF
DNA: TGTGCCAGCAGCCGCCAAGGAGAGGACAGGGGGTACGAGCAGTACTTC

V: TRBV5-1
D: -
J: TRBJ2-5
size: few
CDR3: CASSSASGQETQYF
DNA: TGCGCCAGCAGCTCGGCCAGCGGACAAGAGACCCAGTACTTC

V: TRBV29-1
D: -
J: TRBJ2-5
size: few
CDR3: CSVFGGDLQETQYF
DNA: TGCAGCGTTTTTGGCGGTGACTTACAAGAGACCCAGTACTTC

V: TRBV7-6
D: -
J: TRBJ2-1
size: many
CDR3: CASSLGAVIPSYNEQFF
DNA: TGTGCCAGCAGCTTAGGGGCAGTCATTCCTTCCTACAATGAGCAGTTCTTC

V: TRBV20-1
D: TRBD2
J: TRBJ2-1
size: -
CDR3: CSARDPLGLVYNEQFF
DNA: TGCAGTGCTAGAGATCCCCTGGGACTAGTGTACAATGAGCAGTTCTTC

V: TRBV7-6
D: -
J: TRBJ2-5
size: -
CDR3: CASSPPAGKDQETQYF
DNA: TGTGCCAGCAGCCCACCGGCAGGGAAAGATCAAGAGACCCAGTACTTC

V: TRBV7-2
D: -
J: TRBJ1-1
size: many
CDR3: CASSFDPPLDTEAFF
DNA: TGTGCCAGCAGCTTTGACCCCCCATTGGACACTGAAGCTTTCTTT

V: TRBV7-2
D: TRBD2
J: TRBJ2-1
size: few
CDR3: CASSSTGGGLNEQFF
DNA: TGTGCCAGCAGCTCAACCGGGGGGGGTTTGAATGAGCAGTTCTTC

V: TRBV2
D: -
J: TRBJ2-7
size: -
CDR3: CASMADSDYEQYF
DNA: TGTGCCAGCATGGCGGATAGCGACTACGAGCAGTACTTC

V: TRBV10-3
D: -
J: TRBJ1-6
size: once
CDR3: CAISESPDGNSPLHF
DNA: TGTGCCATCAGTGAGTCGCCGGACGGAAATTCACCCCTCCACTTT

V: TRBV13
D: -
J: TRBJ1-1
size: -
CDR3: CASSLNQGRIEAFF
DNA: TGTGCCAGCAGCTTAAACCAGGGGCGCATTGAAGCTTTCTTT

V: TRBV28
D: -
J: TRBJ1-4
size: -
CDR3: CASSTPIYAGHPIATNEKLFF
DNA: TGTGCCAGCAGCACACCCATTTACGCGGGACATCCAATAGCAACTAATGAAAAACTGTTTTTT

V: TRBV11-3
D: -
J: TRBJ2-3
size: few
CDR3: CASSLSGAGADTQYF
DNA: TGTGCCAGCAGCTTATCGGGGGCTGGCGCAGATACGCAGTATTTT

V: TRBV20-1
D: -
J: TRBJ1-2
size: few
CDR3: CSAVQGGYTF
DNA: TGCAGTGCTGTACAGGGTGGCTACACCTTC

V: TRBV6-2/TRBV6-3
D: -
J: TRBJ1-5
size: few
CDR3: CASSYARGGNQPQHF
DNA: TGTGCCAGCAGTTACGCGCGGGGAGGCAATCAGCCCCAGCATTTT

V: TRBV2
D: TRBD1
J: TRBJ1-5
size: -
CDR3: CASSRGTGNNQPQHF
DNA: TGTGCCAGCAGCCGCGGGACAGGGAACAATCAGCCCCAGCATTTT

V: TRBV4-3
D: TRBD2
J: TRBJ2-1
size: few
CDR3: CASSEYASGGPYNEQFF
DNA: TGCGCCAGCAGCGAATATGCTAGCGGGGGGCCATACAATGAGCAGTTCTTC

V: TRBV7-6
D: -
J: TRBJ1-1
size: few
CDR3: CASSGGGEGLYTEAFF
DNA: TGTGCCAGCAGCGGCGGGGGTGAGGGCCTATACACTGAAGCTTTCTTT

V: TRBV20-1
D: -
J: TRBJ1-1
size: -
CDR3: CSVRRQNTEAFF
DNA: TGCAGTGTCAGACGCCAGAACACTGAAGCTTTCTTT

V: TRBV29-1
D: -
J: TRBJ2-5
size: -
CDR3: CNVRGDGTQYF
DNA: TGCAACGTAAGGGGAGACGGGACCCAGTACTTC

V: TRBV7-9
D: TRBD2
J: TRBJ2-5
size: -
CDR3: CASSTLAGGPETQYF
DNA: TGTGCCAGCAGCACACTAGCGGGGGGGCCGGAGACCCAGTACTTC

V: TRBV7-2
D: -
J: TRBJ1-4
size: many
CDR3: CASSDTNYPEKLFF
DNA: TGTGCCAGCAGCGATACAAACTACCCCGAAAAACTGTTTTTT

V: TRBV18
D: -
J: TRBJ2-1
size: few
CDR3: CASSRGRDEQFF
DNA: TGTGCCAGCTCGCGAGGTCGAGATGAGCAGTTCTTC

V: TRBV29-1
D: -
J: TRBJ2-3
size: -
CDR3: CSVELEWPDTQYF
DNA: TGCAGCGTTGAACTAGAATGGCCAGATACGCAGTATTTT

V: TRBV7-6
D: TRBD1
J: TRBJ2-1
size: few
CDR3: CASSLWTGIDNEQFF
DNA: TGTGCCAGCAGCTTATGGACAGGGATCGACAATGAGCAGTTCTTC

V: TRBV5-6
D: -
J: TRBJ1-1
size: few
CDR3: CASRYSDTEAFF
DNA: TGTGCCAGCAGATACTCAGACACTGAAGCTTTCTTT

V: TRBV5-6
D: TRBD1
J: TRBJ1-5
size: -
CDR3: CASSLGWPGGDLSNQPQHF
DNA: TGTGCCAGCAGCTTGGGGTGGCCAGGGGGGGATTTGAGCAATCAGCCCCAGCATTTT

V: TRBV29-1
D: -
J: TRBJ1-2
size: -
CDR3: CSVDVTNYGYTF
DNA: TGCAGCGTCGATGTAACGAACTATGGCTACACCTTC

V: TRBV7-8
D: -
J: TRBJ1-3
size: many
CDR3: CASSLQRTRDISGNTIYF
DNA: TGTGCCAGCAGCTTACAAAGAACCCGGGACATCTCTGGAAACACCATATATTTT

V: TRBV24-1
D: -
J: TRBJ1-2
size: -
CDR3: CATSDTDRSNYGYTF
DNA: TGTGCCACCAGTGATACTGACAGGTCTAACTATGGCTACACCTTC

V: TRBV28
D: -
J: TRBJ2-3
size: few
CDR3: CASSPAGLITDTQYF
DNA: TGTGCCAGCAGTCCGGCGGGCCTAATCACAGATACGCAGTATTTT

V: TRBV7-9
D: -
J: TRBJ1-3
size: many
CDR3: CASEGEPFSGNTIYF
DNA: TGTGCCTCTGAGGGGGAGCCGTTCTCTGGAAACACCATATATTTT

V: TRBV14
D: -
J: TRBJ1-1
size: -
CDR3: CASSQEGDPRAGTEAFF
DNA: TGTGCCAGCAGCCAAGAGGGGGACCCAAGGGCGGGGACTGAAGCTTTCTTT

V: TRBV14
D: TRBD1
J: TRBJ1-1
size: few
CDR3: CASSQAKDRGNLMNTEAFF
DNA: TGTGCCAGCAGCCAAGCCAAGGACAGGGGAAACCTAATGAACACTGAAGCTTTCTTT

V: TRBV29-1
D: -
J: TRBJ2-3
size: -
CDR3: CSIEGGRDTQYF
DNA: TGCAGCATCGAAGGTGGCCGCGATACGCAGTATTTT

V: TRBV7-8
D: -
J: TRBJ1-2
size: few
CDR3: CASSRGRTNYGYTF
DNA: TGTGCCAGCAGCAGAGGACGGACCAACTATGGCTACACCTTC

V: TRBV2
D: TRBD1
J: TRBJ2-7
size: few
CDR3: CASSERGQGPREVQYF
DNA: TGTGCCAGCAGTGAACGAGGACAGGGCCCCCGCGAGGTGCAGTACTTC

V: TRBV27
D: TRBD1
J: TRBJ1-2
size: few
CDR3: CASSSPRTGNYGYTF
DNA: TGTGCCAGCAGTTCACCGCGGACAGGCAACTATGGCTACACCTTC

V: TRBV14
D: -
J: TRBJ1-4
size: few
CDR3: CASSQAIPGSEKLFF
DNA: TGTGCCAGCAGCCAAGCAATACCGGGCTCCGAAAAACTGTTTTTT

V: TRBV20-1
D: TRBD1
J: TRBJ2-1
size: few
CDR3: CSARPRMPGTGGYNEQFF
DNA: TGCAGTGCTCGGCCCCGCATGCCCGGGACAGGGGGCTACAATGAGCAGTTCTTC

V: TRBV6-5
D: -
J: TRBJ2-5
size: many
CDR3: CASSPGRTITETQYF
DNA: TGTGCCAGCAGTCCGGGAAGGACAATCACAGAGACCCAGTACTTC

V: TRBV7-3
D: -
J: TRBJ2-1
size: few
CDR3: CASSLQGGQDEQFF
DNA: TGTGCCAGCAGCCTCCAGGGGGGTCAAGATGAGCAGTTCTTC

V: TRBV23-1
D: TRBD2
J: TRBJ2-3
size: few
CDR3: CASSPENDSGGAADTQYF
DNA: TGCGCCAGCAGCCCCGAAAATGATAGCGGGGGGGCAGCGGATACGCAGTATTTT

V: TRBV5-1
D: TRBD2
J: TRBJ2-1
size: few
CDR3: CASNLAGGNEQFF
DNA: TGCGCCAGCAACCTAGCGGGAGGGAATGAGCAGTTCTTC

V: TRBV7-9
D: -
J: TRBJ2-5
size: many
CDR3: CASSLRSQPAETQYF
DNA: TGTGCCAGCAGCTTAAGGTCCCAGCCAGCGGAGACCCAGTACTTC

V: TRBV7-8
D: -
J: TRBJ2-1
size: many
CDR3: CASSLESGIHNEQFF
DNA: TGTGCCAGCAGCTTAGAGTCAGGGATCCACAATGAGCAGTTCTTC

V: TRBV25-1
D: TRBD1
J: TRBJ2-7
size: -
CDR3: CASTGTDSYEQYF
DNA: TGTGCCAGCACAGGGACAGACTCCTACGAGCAGTACTTC

V: TRBV27
D: TRBD1
J: TRBJ2-1
size: -
CDR3: CASSFLGQGKEQFF
DNA: TGTGCCAGCAGTTTCCTAGGACAGGGCAAAGAGCAGTTCTTC

V: TRBV28
D: TRBD1
J: TRBJ2-1
size: many
CDR3: CASRGPGQVYNEQFF
DNA: TGTGCCAGCAGGGGACCGGGACAGGTATACAATGAGCAGTTCTTC

V: TRBV27
D: -
J: TRBJ2-7
size: few
CDR3: CASSSGARDYEQYF
DNA: TGTGCCAGCAGTTCCGGGGCTCGGGACTACGAGCAGTACTTC

V: TRBV7-9
D: TRBD2
J: TRBJ2-3
size: -
CDR3: CASSFIGLAGEVDTQYF
DNA: TGTGCCAGCAGCTTCATTGGACTAGCGGGGGAGGTAGATACGCAGTATTTT

V: TRBV5-6
D: TRBD1
J: TRBJ1-1
size: few
CDR3: CASRAGTVNTEAFF
DNA: TGTGCCAGCAGGGCCGGGACAGTTAACACTGAAGCTTTCTTT

V: TRBV6-4
D: -
J: TRBJ2-6
size: medium-sized
CDR3: CASSERGGSGANVLTF
DNA: TGTGCCAGCAGTGAGAGAGGGGGCTCTGGGGCCAACGTCCTGACTTTC